Listed here are 6 T cell receptor beta chains from one sample, sequenced in a study of blood T cell repertoires in COVID-19. Assay used: immunoSEQ multiplex PCR; TCRdb lists only in-frame clones, some missing. The data show around 460,000 clones, with 85% to 90% seen just once and roughly 0.76% held by the top ten. The sequenced sample was peripheral blood. These receptors came from a man between 18 and 35 years old with COVID-19, enrolled during active disease.

The rearrangement links TRBV2 to TRBJ1-4, with TRBD1 identical over 9 bases. Unmatched junction bases numbered 9, after V lost 6 bases and J lost 7 bases. The germline V gene encodes CDR1 SNHLY and CDR2 FYNNEI. The CDR3 is 15 amino acids. The CDR3 nucleotides read TGTGCCAGCAGCGCCAGGACAGGGGAAATTGAAAAACTGTTTTTT. Its protein product is CASSARTGEIEKLFF.

The chain has TRBV18 and TRBJ2-1; perhaps TRBD2 as D (5 bases). Germline V gene data show CDR1 as KGHSH and CDR2 as LQKENI. The CDR3 has 14 residues. Trimming removed 3 bases at V and 2 bases at J, with 8 bases between. CDR3 DNA: TGTGCCAGCTCACCGGACTCCCCCTACAATGAGCAGTTCTTC. Amino acid sequence: CASSPDSPYNEQFF.

The chain couples TRBV9 to TRBJ2-6, with TRBD1 identical over 7 bases. Germline V CDR1 and CDR2: SGDLS, YYNGEE. The trim removed 0 bases at V and 0 bases at J, leaving 15 bases unmatched. The CDR3 has 21 residues. The CDR3 protein is CASSVAQDPDRVTSGANVLTF. The CDR3 region has the DNA TGTGCCAGCAGCGTAGCTCAGGATCCCGACAGGGTTACCTCTGGGGCCAACGTCCTGACTTTC.

V and J are TRBV6-4 and TRBJ2-7; D is unclear. The CDR3 spans 12 residues. The germline gives CDR1 MRHNA, CDR2 SNTAGT. V was clipped by 2 bases and J by 4 bases, with 6 bases between them. The CDR3 DNA is TGTGCCAGCAGTGACCCCGGGTACGAGCAGTACTTC. Its protein is CASSDPGYEQYF.

The chain carries TRBV7-3 and TRBJ2-5, with D maybe TRBD2 (6 bases). V lost 3 bases to trimming and J lost 4 bases, with 9 bases between them. In germline, CDR1 is SGHTA, CDR2 FQGTGA. The CDR3 consists of 13 residues. The CDR3 nucleotides are TGTGCCAGCAGCTTGGGGGGTTCAGAGACCCAGTACTTC. It codes for CASSLGGSETQYF.

Turning to this clone: Being one base from a much bigger clone, this may be a read error. The gene calls are TRBV4-2 and TRBJ1-1; D remains ambiguous. Trimming removed 2 bases from V and 1 base from J, with 5 bases in between. The CDR3 consists of 13 residues. The germline CDR1 and CDR2 sequences are LGHNA and YNFKEQ. The CDR3 nucleotides read TGTGCCAGCAGCCAACTAGGGAACACTGAAGCTTTCTTT. As protein: CASSQLGNTEAFF.